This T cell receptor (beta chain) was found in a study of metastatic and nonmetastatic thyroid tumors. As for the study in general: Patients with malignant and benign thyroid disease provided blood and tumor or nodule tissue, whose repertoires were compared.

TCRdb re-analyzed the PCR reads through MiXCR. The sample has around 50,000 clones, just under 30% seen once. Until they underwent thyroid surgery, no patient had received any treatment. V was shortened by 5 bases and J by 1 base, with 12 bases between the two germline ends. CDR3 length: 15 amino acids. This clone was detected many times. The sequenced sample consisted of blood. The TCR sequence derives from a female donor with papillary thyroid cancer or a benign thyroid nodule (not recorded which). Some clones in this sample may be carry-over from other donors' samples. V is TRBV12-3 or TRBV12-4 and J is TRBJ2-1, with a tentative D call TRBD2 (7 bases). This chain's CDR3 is CASSEQGGSYNEQFF. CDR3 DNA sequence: TGTGCCAGCAGTGAACAGGGAGGGTCCTACAATGAGCAGTTCTTC.